This T cell receptor beta chain was observed in a study of T cells in localized non-small cell lung cancer. Findings of the study overall: Uninvolved adjacent lung, not tumor, had the highest T cell clonality. Adjacent lung was found to contain a median about 62 of the top 100 tumor clones. Investigators sequenced only a single tumor region, leaving heterogeneity possible. Greater blood T cell density accompanied longer overall survival.

Assay: immunoSEQ multiplex PCR; the TCRdb copy retains only in-frame clones and omits some. Among under 35,000 clones, approximately 80% were seen once, and the ten largest hold roughly a third. Germline loops: CDR1 SGHDN, CDR2 FVKESK. The CDR3 runs to 15 residues. On this clone itself: What it recognizes is unknown. Germline is not matched at one junction end, which may reflect a read error.

The chain is built from TRBV14 and TRBJ2-3, with 7 positions matching TRBD1. The clonotype comes from a male donor at least 60 years old with stage II squamous cell lung carcinoma. The sequences come from peripheral blood, collected before any cancer treatment. CDR3 region: CASSLRQGWSDTRYF. The CDR3 DNA reads as TGTGCCAGCAGCCTTAGACAGGGCTGGTCTGATACGCGGTATTTT.